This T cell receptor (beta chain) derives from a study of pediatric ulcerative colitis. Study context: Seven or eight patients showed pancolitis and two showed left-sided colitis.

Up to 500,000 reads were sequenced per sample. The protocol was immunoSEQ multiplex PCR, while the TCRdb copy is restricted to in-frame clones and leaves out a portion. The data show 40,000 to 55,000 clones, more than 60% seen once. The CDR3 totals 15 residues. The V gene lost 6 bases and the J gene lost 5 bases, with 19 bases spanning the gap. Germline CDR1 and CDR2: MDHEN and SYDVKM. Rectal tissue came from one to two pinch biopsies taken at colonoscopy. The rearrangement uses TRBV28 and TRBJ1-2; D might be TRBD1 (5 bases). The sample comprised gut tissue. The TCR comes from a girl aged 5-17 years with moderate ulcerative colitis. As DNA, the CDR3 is TGTGCCAGCAGCCAAAGTCTATCAGGGAGGTATGGCTACACCTTC. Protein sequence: CASSQSLSGRYGYTF.